This T cell receptor beta chain was sequenced for a study of control samples from healthy donors and cancer patients (dated by TCRdb to the early 2020s). Concerning this clone: This clone's antigen is unknown. No base-level quality is on record; no much larger clone is a single base apart.

CDR1 KGHSH and CDR2 LQKENI are derived from the germline V gene. Relative to germline, V is 3 bases shorter and J is 0 bases shorter, with 5 bases between their ends. The CDR3 has 13 amino acids, counting the end cysteine and phenylalanine. The entry retains the CDR3 DNA only, 39 bases that are in frame from base 1. The method was the immunoSEQ multiplex PCR assay. TCRdb limited this immuneACCESS table to in-frame rearrangements with V and J called. A share of clones is missing; checked studies link under half to unresolved V genes, and the rest is unexplained. The sample table lists 100,000 to 150,000 clones, roughly 92% of them with a count of one. The ten largest account for 5.5% of the sample.

Sequenced sample: blood. The sequence links TRBV18 to TRBJ1-1, with no reliable assignment of the D segment. The source is a man aged 18 to 30 in good health. The sequence in DNA is TGTGCCAGCTCACCGGCAATGAACACTGAAGCTTTCTTT. This codes for CASSPAMNTEAFF.